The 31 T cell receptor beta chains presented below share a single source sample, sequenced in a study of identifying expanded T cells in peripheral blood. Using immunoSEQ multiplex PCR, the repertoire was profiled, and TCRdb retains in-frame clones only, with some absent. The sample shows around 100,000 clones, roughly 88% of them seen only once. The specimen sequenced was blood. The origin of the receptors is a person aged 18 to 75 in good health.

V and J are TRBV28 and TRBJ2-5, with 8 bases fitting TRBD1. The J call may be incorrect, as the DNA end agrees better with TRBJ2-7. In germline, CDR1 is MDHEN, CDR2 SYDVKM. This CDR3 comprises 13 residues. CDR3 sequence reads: CANQDRASYEQYF. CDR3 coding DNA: TGTGCCAACCAGGACAGGGCTTCCTACGAGCAGTACTTC.

This chain's CDR3 is CSVGQRAGNEQFF. CDR3 DNA: TGCAGCGTTGGCCAAAGGGCGGGGAATGAGCAGTTCTTC. This chain connects TRBV29-1 to TRBJ2-1; TRBD2 is a possible D gene (6 bases). CDR1 and CDR2 from the germline V gene are SQVTM and ANQGSEA. The V gene lost 4 bases and the J gene lost 7 bases, with 14 bases spanning the gap. The CDR3 runs 13 residues.

The chain's CDR3 is CASSIDQGSAGELFF. DNA of the CDR3: TGTGCCAGTAGTATTGACCAGGGGAGTGCCGGGGAGCTGTTTTTT. V gene TRBV19 combines with J gene TRBJ2-2; tentatively, D is TRBD1 (6 bases). The V gene lost 3 bases and the J gene lost 6 bases, with 14 bases spanning the gap. The CDR3 length is 15 residues. The V gene's germline CDR1 is LNHDA and CDR2 SQIVND (reference sequence).

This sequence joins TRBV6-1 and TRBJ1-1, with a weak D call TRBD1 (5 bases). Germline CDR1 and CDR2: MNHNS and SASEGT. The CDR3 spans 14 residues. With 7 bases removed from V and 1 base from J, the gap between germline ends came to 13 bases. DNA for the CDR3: TGTGCCAGCATAGAACGACAGCCGAACACTGAAGCTTTCTTT. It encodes CASIERQPNTEAFF.

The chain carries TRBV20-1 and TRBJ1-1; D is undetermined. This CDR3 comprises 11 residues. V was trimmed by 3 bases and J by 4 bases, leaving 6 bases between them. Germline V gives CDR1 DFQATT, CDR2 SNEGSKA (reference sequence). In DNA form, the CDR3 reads TGCAGTGCTAGTACGCTCACTGAAGCTTTCTTT. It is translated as CSASTLTEAFF.

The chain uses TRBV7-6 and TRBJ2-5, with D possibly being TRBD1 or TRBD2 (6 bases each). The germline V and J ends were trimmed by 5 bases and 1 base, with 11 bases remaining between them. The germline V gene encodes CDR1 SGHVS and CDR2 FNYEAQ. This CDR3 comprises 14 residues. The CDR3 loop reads CASSGSGAQETQYF. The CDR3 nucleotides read TGTGCCAGCAGCGGCTCGGGGGCCCAAGAGACCCAGTACTTC.

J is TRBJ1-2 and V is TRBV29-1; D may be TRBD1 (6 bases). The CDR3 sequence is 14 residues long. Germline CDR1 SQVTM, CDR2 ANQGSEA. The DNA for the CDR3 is TGCAGTGCCGTAGATGGTAACAGGGAGTATGGCTACACCTTC. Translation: CSAVDGNREYGYTF.

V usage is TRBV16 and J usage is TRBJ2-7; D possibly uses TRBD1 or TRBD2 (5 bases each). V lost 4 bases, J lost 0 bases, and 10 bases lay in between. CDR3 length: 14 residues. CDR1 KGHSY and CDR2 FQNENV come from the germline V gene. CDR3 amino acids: CASSRDPSSYEQYF. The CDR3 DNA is TGTGCCAGCAGCCGGGACCCGAGCTCCTACGAGCAGTACTTC.

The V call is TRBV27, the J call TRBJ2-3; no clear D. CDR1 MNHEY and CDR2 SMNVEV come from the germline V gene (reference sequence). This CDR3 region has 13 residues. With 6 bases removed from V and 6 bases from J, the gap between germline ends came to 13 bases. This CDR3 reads CASSVSVGDTQYF. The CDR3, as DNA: TGTGCCAGCAGCGTTAGTGTCGGGGATACGCAGTATTTT.

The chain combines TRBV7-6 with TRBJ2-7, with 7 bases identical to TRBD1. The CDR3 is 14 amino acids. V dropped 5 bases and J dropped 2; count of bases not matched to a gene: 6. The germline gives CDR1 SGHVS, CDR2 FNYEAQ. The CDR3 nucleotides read TGTGCCAGCAGCCAAACCGGGACAGCCTACGAGCAGTACTTC. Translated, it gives CASSQTGTAYEQYF.

CDR3 nucleotides: TGCGCCAGCAGCCAAGAAGCGAGTTCGGGAGCCTACAATGAGCAGTTCTTC. Encoded protein: CASSQEASSGAYNEQFF. The V gene is TRBV4-1, the J gene TRBJ2-1; D possibly corresponds to TRBD2 (6 bases). Germline V gene sequence: CDR1 MGHRA, CDR2 YSYEKL. This CDR3 region has 17 residues. Trimming shortened V by 0 bases and J by 2 bases, and 14 bases separated the two germline ends.

The CDR3 is CASSLAKVDSAFF. For the CDR3, the DNA is TGTGCCAGCAGCTTAGCGAAGGTTGACTCAGCTTTCTTT. This chain connects TRBV7-8 to TRBJ1-1, with D unresolved. Germline CDR1 reads SGHVS; CDR2 reads FQNEAQ. The V end lost 0 bases, the J end lost 10 bases, and 12 bases lay between the germline ends. This CDR3 contains 13 residues.

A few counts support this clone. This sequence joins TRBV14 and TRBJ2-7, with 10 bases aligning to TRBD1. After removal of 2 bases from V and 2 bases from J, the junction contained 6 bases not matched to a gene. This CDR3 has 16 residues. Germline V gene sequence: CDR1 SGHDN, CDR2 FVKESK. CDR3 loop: CASSQQIGTGAYEQYF. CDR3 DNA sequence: TGTGCCAGCAGCCAACAGATCGGGACAGGGGCCTACGAGCAGTACTTC.

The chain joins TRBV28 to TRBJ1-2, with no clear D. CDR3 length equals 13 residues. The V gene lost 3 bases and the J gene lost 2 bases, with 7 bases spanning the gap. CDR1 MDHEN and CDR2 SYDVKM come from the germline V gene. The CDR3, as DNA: TGTGCCAGCAGTTTTGGGCACAACTATGGCTACACCTTC. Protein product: CASSFGHNYGYTF.

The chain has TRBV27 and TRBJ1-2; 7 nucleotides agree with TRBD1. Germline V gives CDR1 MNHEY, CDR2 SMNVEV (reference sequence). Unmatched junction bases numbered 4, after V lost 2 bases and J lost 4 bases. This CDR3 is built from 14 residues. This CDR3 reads CASSLGGTAYGYTF. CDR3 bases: TGTGCCAGCAGTTTAGGAGGGACAGCCTATGGCTACACCTTC.

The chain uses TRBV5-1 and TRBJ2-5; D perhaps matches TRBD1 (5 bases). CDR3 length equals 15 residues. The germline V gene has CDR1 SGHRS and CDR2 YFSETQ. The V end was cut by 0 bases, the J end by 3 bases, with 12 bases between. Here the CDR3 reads CASSLGRQTKETQYF. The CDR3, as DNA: TGCGCCAGCAGCTTGGGACGACAGACAAAAGAGACCCAGTACTTC.

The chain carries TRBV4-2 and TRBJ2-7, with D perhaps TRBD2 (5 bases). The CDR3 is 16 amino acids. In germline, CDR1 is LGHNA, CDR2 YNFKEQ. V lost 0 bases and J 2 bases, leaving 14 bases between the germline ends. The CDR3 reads CASSQDRGFHPYEQYF. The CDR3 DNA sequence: TGTGCCAGCAGCCAAGATCGGGGATTCCACCCCTACGAGCAGTACTTC.

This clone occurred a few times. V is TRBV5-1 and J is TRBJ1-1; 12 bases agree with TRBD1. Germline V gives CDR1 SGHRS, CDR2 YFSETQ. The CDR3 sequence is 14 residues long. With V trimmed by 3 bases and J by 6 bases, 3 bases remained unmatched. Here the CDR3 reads CASSWGQGASEAFF. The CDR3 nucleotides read TGCGCCAGCAGCTGGGGACAGGGGGCCTCTGAAGCTTTCTTT. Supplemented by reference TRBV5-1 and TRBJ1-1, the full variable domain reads KAGVTQTPRYLIKTRGQQVTLSCSPISGHRSVSWYQQTPGQGLQFLFEYFSETQRNKGNFPGRFSGRQFSNSRSEMNVSTLELGDSALYLCASSWGQGASEAFFGQGTRLTVV.

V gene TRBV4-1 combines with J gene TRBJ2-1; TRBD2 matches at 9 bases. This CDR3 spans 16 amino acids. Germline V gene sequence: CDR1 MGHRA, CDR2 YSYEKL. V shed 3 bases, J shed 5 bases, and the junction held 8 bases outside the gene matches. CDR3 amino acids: CASSHPRTSENNEQFF. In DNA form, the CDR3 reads TGCGCCAGCAGCCATCCCAGGACTAGCGAGAACAATGAGCAGTTCTTC.

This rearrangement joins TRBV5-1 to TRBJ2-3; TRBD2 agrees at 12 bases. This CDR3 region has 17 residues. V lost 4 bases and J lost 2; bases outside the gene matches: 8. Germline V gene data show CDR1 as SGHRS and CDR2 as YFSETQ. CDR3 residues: CASSPTSGGYFTDTQYF. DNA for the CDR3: TGCGCCAGCAGCCCCACTAGCGGGGGGTACTTCACAGATACGCAGTATTTT.

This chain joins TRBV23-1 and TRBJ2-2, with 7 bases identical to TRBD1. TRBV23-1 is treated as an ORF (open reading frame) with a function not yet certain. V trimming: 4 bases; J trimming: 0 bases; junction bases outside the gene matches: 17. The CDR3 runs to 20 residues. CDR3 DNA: TGCGCCAGCAGTCCGACCTCGGACAGGTCGAGGATCGCGAACACCGGGGAGCTGTTTTTT. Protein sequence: CASSPTSDRSRIANTGELFF.

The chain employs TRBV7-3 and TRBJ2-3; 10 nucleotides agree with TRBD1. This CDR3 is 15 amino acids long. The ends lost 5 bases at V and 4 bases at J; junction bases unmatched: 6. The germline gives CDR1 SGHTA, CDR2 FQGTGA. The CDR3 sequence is CASSPRTGGSDTQYF. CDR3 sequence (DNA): TGTGCCAGCAGCCCCAGGACAGGGGGGTCAGATACGCAGTATTTT.

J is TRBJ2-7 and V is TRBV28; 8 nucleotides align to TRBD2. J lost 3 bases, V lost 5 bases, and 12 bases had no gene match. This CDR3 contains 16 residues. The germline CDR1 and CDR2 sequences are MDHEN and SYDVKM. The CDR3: CASSTRLGRGDYEQYF. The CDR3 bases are TGTGCCAGCAGTACTCGGTTAGGGCGGGGGGACTACGAGCAGTACTTC.

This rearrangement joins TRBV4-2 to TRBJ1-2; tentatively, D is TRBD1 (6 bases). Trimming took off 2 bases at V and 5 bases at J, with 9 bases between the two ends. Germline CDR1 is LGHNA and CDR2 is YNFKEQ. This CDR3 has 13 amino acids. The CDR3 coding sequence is TGTGCCAGCAGCCAACACCAGGGGTATGGCTACACCTTC. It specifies CASSQHQGYGYTF.

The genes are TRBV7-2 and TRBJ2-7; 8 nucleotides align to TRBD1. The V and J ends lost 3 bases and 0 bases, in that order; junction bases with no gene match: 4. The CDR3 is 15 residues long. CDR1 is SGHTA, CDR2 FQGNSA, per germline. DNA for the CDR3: TGTGCCAGCAGCTTGGACAGGGCTGACTCCTACGAGCAGTACTTC. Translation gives CASSLDRADSYEQYF. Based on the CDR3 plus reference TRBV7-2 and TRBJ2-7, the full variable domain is GAGVSQSPSNKVTEKGKDVELRCDPISGHTALYWYRQSLGQGLEFLIYFQGNSAPDKSGLPSDRFSAERTGGSVSTLTIQRTQQEDSAVYLCASSLDRADSYEQYFGPGTRLTVT.

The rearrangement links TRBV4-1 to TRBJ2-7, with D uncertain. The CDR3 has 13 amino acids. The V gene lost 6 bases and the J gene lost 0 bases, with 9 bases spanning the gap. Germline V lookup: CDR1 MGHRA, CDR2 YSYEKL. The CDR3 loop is CASRGYLSYEQYF. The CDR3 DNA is TGCGCCAGCAGGGGATACCTCTCCTACGAGCAGTACTTC.

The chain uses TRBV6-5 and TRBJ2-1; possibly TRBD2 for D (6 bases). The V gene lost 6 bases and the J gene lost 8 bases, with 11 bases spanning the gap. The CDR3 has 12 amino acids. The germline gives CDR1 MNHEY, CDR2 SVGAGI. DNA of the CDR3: TGTGCCAGCAGCAGGTCGGGAGATGAGCAGTTCTTC. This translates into CASSRSGDEQFF.

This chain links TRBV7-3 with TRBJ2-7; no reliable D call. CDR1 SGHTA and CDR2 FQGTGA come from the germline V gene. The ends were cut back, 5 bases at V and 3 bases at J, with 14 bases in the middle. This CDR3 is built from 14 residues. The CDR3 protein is CASSPGPTIYEQYF. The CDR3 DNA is TGTGCCAGCAGCCCCGGGCCTACAATCTACGAGCAGTACTTC.

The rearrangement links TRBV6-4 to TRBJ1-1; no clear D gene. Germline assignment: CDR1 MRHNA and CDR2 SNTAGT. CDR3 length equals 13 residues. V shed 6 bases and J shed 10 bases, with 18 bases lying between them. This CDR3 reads CASSRNVADPAFF. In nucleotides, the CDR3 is TGTGCCAGCAGCCGAAACGTGGCCGATCCAGCTTTCTTT.

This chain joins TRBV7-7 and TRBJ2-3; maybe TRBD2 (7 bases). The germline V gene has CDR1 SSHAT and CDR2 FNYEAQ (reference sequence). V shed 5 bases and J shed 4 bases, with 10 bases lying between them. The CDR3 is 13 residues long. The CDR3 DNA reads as TGTGCCAGCAGCAAAGGGGGGGCAGATACGCAGTATTTT. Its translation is CASSKGGADTQYF. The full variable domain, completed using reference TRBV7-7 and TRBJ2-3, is GAGVSQSPRYKVTKRGQDVTLRCDPISSHATLYWYQQALGQGPEFLTYFNYEAQPDKSGLPSDRFSAERPEGSISTLTIQRTEQRDSAMYRCASSKGGADTQYFGPGTRLTVL.

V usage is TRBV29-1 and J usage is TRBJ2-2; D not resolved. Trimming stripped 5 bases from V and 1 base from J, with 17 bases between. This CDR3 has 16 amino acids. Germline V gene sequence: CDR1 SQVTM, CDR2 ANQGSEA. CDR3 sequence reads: CSVLVDFGRNTGELFF. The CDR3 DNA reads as TGCAGCGTTTTGGTCGATTTTGGCCGGAACACCGGGGAGCTGTTTTTT.